The entry that follows covers one TCR beta chain sequence. The CDR3 consists of 14 residues. Use of 60 Vbeta and 13 Jbeta primers characterized the PCR. Assay used: immunoSEQ multiplex PCR; TCRdb lists only in-frame clones, some missing. The data show about 130,000 clones, around two thirds seen once. The sample originates from a study of cytomegalovirus exposure and HLA in healthy donors. At collection, donors were nominally healthy, but unrecorded immune exposures were probable. The source material was PBMCs. This receptor was taken from a man aged 18 to 30 in good health and CMV-seropositive. The chain is built from TRBV21-1 and TRBJ2-7; the listed D gene, TRBD1, was not tested against the DNA. TRBV21-1 is classified as a pseudogene. This CDR3 is CASSAGAGFNEQYF. CDR3 coding DNA: TGTGCCAGCAGCGCTGGGGCAGGATTCAATGAGCAGTACTTC.